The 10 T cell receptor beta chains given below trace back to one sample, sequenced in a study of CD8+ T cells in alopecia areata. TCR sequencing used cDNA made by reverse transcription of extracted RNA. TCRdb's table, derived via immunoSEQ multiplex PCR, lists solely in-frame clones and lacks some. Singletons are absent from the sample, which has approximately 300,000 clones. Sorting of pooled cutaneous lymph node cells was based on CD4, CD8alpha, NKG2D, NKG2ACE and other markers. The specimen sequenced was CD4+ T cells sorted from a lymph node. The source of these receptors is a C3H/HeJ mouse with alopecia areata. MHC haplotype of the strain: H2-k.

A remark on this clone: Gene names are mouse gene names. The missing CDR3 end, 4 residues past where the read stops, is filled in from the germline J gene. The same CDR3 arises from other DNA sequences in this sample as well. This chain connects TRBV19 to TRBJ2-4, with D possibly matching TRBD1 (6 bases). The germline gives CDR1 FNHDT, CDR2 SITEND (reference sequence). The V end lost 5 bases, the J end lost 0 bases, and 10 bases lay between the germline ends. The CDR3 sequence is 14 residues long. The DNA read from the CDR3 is TGTGCCAGCAGCCCCGGACAGAGTCAAAAC. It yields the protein CASSPGQSQN. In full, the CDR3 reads CASSPGQSQNTLYF.

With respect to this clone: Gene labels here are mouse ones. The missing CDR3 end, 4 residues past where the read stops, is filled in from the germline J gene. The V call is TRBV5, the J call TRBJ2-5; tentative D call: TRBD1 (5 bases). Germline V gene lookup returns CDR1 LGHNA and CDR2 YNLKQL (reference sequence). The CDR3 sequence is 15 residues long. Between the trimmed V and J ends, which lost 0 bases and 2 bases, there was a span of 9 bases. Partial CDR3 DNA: TGTGCCAGCAGCCAAGATCCCCAGGGCCAAGAC. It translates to CASSQDPQGQD. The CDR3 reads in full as CASSQDPQGQDTQYF.

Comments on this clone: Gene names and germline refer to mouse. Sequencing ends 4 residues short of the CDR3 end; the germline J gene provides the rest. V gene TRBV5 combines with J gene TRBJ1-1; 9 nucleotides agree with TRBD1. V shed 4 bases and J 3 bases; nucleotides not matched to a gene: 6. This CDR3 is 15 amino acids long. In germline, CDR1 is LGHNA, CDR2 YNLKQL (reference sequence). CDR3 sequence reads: CASSLGTGKDTEVFF. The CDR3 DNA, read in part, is TGTGCCAGCAGCCTTGGGACAGGGAAGGACACA.

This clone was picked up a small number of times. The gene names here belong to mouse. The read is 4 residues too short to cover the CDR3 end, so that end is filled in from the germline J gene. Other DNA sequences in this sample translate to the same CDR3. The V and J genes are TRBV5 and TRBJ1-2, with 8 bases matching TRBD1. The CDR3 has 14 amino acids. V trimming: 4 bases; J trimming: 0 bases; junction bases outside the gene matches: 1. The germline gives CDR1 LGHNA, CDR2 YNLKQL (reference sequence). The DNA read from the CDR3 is TGTGCCAGCAGCCCGACAGGGGCAAACTCC. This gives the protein CASSPTGANS. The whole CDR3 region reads CASSPTGANSDYTF.

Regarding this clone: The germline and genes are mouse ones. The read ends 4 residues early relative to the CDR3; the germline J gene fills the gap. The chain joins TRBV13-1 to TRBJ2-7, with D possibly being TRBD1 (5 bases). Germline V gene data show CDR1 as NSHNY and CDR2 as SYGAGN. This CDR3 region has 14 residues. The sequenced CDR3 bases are TGTGCCAGCAGTGATGCACCAGGGCGTTAT. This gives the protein CASSDAPGRY. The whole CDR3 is CASSDAPGRYEQYF.

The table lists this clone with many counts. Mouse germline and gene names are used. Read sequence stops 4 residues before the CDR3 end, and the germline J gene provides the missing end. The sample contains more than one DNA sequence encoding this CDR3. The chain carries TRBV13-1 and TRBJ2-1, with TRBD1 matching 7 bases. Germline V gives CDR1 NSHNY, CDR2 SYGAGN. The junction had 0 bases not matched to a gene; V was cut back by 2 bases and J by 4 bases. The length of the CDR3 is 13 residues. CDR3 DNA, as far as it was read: TGTGCCAGCAGTGAGGGACAGTATGCT. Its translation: CASSEGQYA. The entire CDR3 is CASSEGQYAEQFF.

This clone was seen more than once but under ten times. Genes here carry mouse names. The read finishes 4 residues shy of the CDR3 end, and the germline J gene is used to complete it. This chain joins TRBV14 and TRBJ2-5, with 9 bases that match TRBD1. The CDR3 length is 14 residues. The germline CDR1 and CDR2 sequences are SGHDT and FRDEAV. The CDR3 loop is CASSWTGEEDTQYF. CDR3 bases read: TGTGCCAGCAGTTGGACAGGGGAGGAAGAC.

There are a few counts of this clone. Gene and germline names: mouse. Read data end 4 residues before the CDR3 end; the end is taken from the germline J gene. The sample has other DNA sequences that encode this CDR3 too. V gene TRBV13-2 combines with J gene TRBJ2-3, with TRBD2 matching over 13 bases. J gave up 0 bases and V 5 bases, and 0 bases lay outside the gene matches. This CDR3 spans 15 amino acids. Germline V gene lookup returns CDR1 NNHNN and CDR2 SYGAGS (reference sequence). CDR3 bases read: TGTGCCAGCGGGGGACTGGGGGGGAGTGCAGAA. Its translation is CASGGLGGSAE. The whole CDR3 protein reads CASGGLGGSAETLYF.

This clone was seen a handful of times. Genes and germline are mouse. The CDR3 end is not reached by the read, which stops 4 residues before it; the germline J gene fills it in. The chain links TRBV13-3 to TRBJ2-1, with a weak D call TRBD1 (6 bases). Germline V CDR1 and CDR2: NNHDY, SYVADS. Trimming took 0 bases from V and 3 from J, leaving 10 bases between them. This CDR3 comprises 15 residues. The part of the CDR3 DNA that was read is TGTGCCAGCAGTGATGGAGGGGGTGGCTATGCT. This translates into CASSDGGGGYA. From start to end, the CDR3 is CASSDGGGGYAEQFF.

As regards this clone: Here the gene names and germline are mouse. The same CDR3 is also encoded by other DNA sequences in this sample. CDR3: CASSERGGYEQYF. The covered CDR3 bases are TGTGCCAGCAGTGAAAGGGGGGGCTAT. The chain is built from TRBV13-1 and TRBJ2-7, with D possibly TRBD2 on 7 matching bases. From the germline J gene comes the end of the CDR3, since the read stops 4 residues before it. Trimming pared 2 bases from V and 3 bases from J, leaving 9 bases between. Germline V gene lookup returns CDR1 NSHNY and CDR2 SYGAGN. The CDR3 totals 13 residues.